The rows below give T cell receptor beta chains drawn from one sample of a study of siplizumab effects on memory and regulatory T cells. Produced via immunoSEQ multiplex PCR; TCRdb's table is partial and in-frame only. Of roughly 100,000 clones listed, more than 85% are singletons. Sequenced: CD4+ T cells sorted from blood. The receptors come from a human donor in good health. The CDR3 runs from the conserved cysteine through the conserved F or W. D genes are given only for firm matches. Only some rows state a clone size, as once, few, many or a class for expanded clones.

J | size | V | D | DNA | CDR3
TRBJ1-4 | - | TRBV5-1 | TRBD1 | TGCGCCAGCAGCTTTACGACAGGGCCGCAGGAAAAACTGTTTTTT | CASSFTTGPQEKLFF
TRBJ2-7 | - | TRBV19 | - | TGTGCCAGTAGTCTCCATCGTGGTTACGAGCAGTACTTC | CASSLHRGYEQYF
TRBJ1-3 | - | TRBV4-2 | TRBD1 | TGTGCCAGCAGCCAAGATACAGGGGCGGGCTCTGGAAACACCATATATTTT | CASSQDTGAGSGNTIYF
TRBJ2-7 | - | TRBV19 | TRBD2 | TGTGCCAGTAGTATAGCGGGCCGAAAGACTAGCGGGGGCCAAAGGAGCTCCTACGAGCAGTACTTC | CASSIAGRKTSGGQRSSYEQYF
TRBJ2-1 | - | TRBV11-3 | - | TGTGCCAGCAGACAAACTGGCTACAATGAGCAGTTCTTC | CASRQTGYNEQFF
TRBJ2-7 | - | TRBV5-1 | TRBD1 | TGCGCCAGCAGTTCAGGACAGGGCTCCTACGAGCAGTACTTC | CASSSGQGSYEQYF
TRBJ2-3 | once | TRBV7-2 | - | TGTGCCAGCAGGTTGCAAGGGGCAGATACGCAGTATTTT | CASRLQGADTQYF
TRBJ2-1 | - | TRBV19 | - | TGTGCCAGTAGTATCAGGGGAGGGCTCAATGAGCAGTTCTTC | CASSIRGGLNEQFF
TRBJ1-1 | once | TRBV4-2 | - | TGTGCCAGCAGCCGAGTACAGGGGAACACTGAAGCTTTCTTT | CASSRVQGNTEAFF
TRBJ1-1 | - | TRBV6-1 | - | TGTGCCAGCACTCAAACTCGGGGGGGGGAAGCTTTCTTT | CASTQTRGGEAFF
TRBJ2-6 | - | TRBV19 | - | TGTGCCAGTGGTTGGCAGGGCGTATCAGGGGCCAACGTCCTGACTTTC | CASGWQGVSGANVLTF
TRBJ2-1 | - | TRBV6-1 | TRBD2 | TGTGCCAGCAGTGCTCTCGGGGCCTGGGGACTAGCGGGAGCCAATGAGCAGTTCTTC | CASSALGAWGLAGANEQFF
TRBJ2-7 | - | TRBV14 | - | TGTGCCAGCAGCCAAGTGGTGTTGGGTACGGGAGAGCAGTACTTC | CASSQVVLGTGEQYF
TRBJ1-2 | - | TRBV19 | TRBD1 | TGTGCCAGTAGTATAGATCTCGGGACAGGGGTCTATGGCTACACCTTC | CASSIDLGTGVYGYTF
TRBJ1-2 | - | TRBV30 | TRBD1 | TGTGCCCGTAGCGGCACAGGGGGATTCTACACCTTC | CARSGTGGFYTF
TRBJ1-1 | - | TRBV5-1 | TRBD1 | TGCGCCAGCAGCACGGGACAGGGAGGCACTGAAGCTTTCTTT | CASSTGQGGTEAFF
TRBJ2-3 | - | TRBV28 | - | TGTGCCAGCAGTTTTAGTACAGATACGCAGTATTTT | CASSFSTDTQYF
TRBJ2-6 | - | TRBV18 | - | TGTGCCAGCTCACCATTAGGCTCTGGGGCCAACGTCCTGACTTTC | CASSPLGSGANVLTF
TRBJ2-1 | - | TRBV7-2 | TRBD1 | TGTGCCAGCAGCCGACAGGGACAGATATACAATGAGCAGTTCTTC | CASSRQGQIYNEQFF
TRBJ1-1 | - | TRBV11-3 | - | TGTGCCAGCAGCTTAAGAAGGGGGGATGGCAACACTGAAGCTTTCTTT | CASSLRRGDGNTEAFF
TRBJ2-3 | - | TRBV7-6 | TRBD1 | TGTGCCAGCAGCCCCACAGGACAGGTTAGCACAGATACGCAGTATTTT | CASSPTGQVSTDTQYF
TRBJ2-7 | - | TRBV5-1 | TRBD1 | TGCGCCAGCAGCTGGACAGGGGACGAGCAGTACTTC | CASSWTGDEQYF
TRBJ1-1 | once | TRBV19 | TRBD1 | TGTGCCAGTAGCTACTTATCAGGCAGGGGGCGACCTGAAGCTTTCTTT | CASSYLSGRGRPEAFF
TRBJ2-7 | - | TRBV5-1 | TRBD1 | TGCGCCAGCAGCTCAGGGACAGGGGAGCAGTACTTC | CASSSGTGEQYF
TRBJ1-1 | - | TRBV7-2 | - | TGTGCCAGCAGCTTAGATTTGGGGGCGAGGACTGAAGCTTTCTTT | CASSLDLGARTEAFF
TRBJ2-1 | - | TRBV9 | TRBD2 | TGTGCCAGCAGCGTAGAAGGATTGGGCGGGGGGTTCTCCTACAATGAGCAGTTCTTC | CASSVEGLGGGFSYNEQFF
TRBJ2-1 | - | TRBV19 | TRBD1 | TGTGCCAGTAGTTCCGAGGGGGCTGCCTTTTACAATGAGCAGTTCTTC | CASSSEGAAFYNEQFF
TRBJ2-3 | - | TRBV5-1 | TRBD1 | TGCGCCAGCGAAAGGGCAGGGGGCTACACAGATACGCAGTATTTT | CASERAGGYTDTQYF
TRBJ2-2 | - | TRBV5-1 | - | TGCGCCAGCAGAGTGGGGCCTAACACCGGGGAGCTGTTTTTT | CASRVGPNTGELFF
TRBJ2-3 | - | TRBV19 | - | TGTGCCAGTAGTAAGGGTTACGATACGCAGTATTTT | CASSKGYDTQYF
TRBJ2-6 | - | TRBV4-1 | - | TGCGCCAGCAGCCATTCCCTCGGGGGAACTGGGGGGTCTGGGGCCAACGTCCTGACTTTC | CASSHSLGGTGGSGANVLTF
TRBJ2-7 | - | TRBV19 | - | TGTGCCAGTAGTCCGGGACACACCTACGAGCAGTACTTC | CASSPGHTYEQYF
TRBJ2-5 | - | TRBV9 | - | TGTGCCAGCAGCGTAGGAGTAGGGATGGAGACCCAGTACTTC | CASSVGVGMETQYF
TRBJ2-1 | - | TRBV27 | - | TGTGCCAGCAGACGCCCCGTGGCGGGGAGGAATGAGCAGTTCTTC | CASRRPVAGRNEQFF
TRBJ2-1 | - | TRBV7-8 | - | TGTGCCAGCAGCTTAGACAGGGTCGATGAGCAGTTCTTC | CASSLDRVDEQFF
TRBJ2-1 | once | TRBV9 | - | TGTGCCAGCAGCGTAGTCGCGGGACAGAGAGACGACAATGAGCAGTTCTTC | CASSVVAGQRDDNEQFF
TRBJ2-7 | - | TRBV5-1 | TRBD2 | TGCGCCAGCAGCGCCCCTAGCGGGATCGGAGACGAGCAGTACTTC | CASSAPSGIGDEQYF
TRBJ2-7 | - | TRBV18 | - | TGTGCCAGCTCACCGCCAGGGGCTTACGAGCAGTACTTC | CASSPPGAYEQYF
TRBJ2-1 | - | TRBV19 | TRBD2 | TGTGCCAGTAGTACAACGGGACTAGCGGGCTCCTACAATGAGCAGTTCTTC | CASSTTGLAGSYNEQFF
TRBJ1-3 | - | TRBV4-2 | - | TGTGCCAGCAGCCGCCAGAGCTCTGGAAACACCATATATTTT | CASSRQSSGNTIYF
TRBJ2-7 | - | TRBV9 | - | TGTGCCAGCAGCGTAGTCGGCGGGACTGGGGAGCAGTACTTC | CASSVVGGTGEQYF
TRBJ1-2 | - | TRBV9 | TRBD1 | TGTGCCAGCAGCGTAGAGGGACAGGGGGCTTTTTCTTCTGGCTACACCTTC | CASSVEGQGAFSSGYTF
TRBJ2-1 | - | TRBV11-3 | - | TGTGCCAGCAGCCCGGGGCTCTCCTACAATGAGCAGTTCTTC | CASSPGLSYNEQFF